The 10 T cell receptor beta chains presented below share a single source sample, sequenced in a study of T cell responses to AZD1222 COVID-19 vaccine (dated by TCRdb to the early 2020s). Receptors were amplified or captured by the immunoSEQ multiplex PCR assay. Drawn from immuneACCESS, this table holds only the in-frame rearrangements with V and J called that TCRdb kept. Clones are partly lost; checked studies trace under half to an unresolved V gene and leave the rest unexplained. This sample is represented by 200,000 or so clones; around 89% of them were singletons. The ten largest account for roughly 6.5% of the sample. The intended sense of this specimen's time point label: baseline before first vaccination. Material: peripheral blood, obtained on day 0 of AZD1222 vaccination. The receptor set was obtained from an adult in good health.

The chain recombines TRBV30 with TRBJ2-7, with a possible D match to TRBD1 (6 bases). V lost 5 bases to trimming and J lost 0 bases, with 8 bases between them. The germline gives CDR1 GTSNPN, CDR2 SVGIG (reference sequence). The CDR3 extends over 12 amino acids. This CDR3 is CAWGQPSYEQYF. CDR3 nucleotides: TGTGCCTGGGGACAGCCCTCCTACGAGCAGTACTTC.

The rearrangement links TRBV7-5 to TRBJ1-5; whether TRBD1, the table's D call, matches the DNA was not checked. TRBV7-5 corresponds to a pseudogene. This CDR3 is 16 amino acids long. This chain's CDR3 is CARSARGPTGHQPQHF. CDR3 in DNA: TGTGCCAGAAGCGCTAGGGGGCCTACAGGGCATCAGCCCCAGCATTTT.

This rearrangement joins TRBV19 to TRBJ2-2; tentative D call: TRBD2 (6 bases). This CDR3 is built from 16 residues. V lost 3 bases and J 3 bases, leaving 14 bases between the germline ends. Looked up from germline, CDR1 is LNHDA and CDR2 is SQIVND (reference sequence). CDR3 protein: CASSIGYREDTGELFF. CDR3 nucleotide sequence: TGTGCCAGTAGTATTGGTTATAGGGAGGACACCGGGGAGCTGTTTTTT.

The chain has TRBV18 and TRBJ1-6; 8 positions agree with TRBD1. Germline CDR1 is KGHSH and CDR2 is LQKENI. The trim removed 4 bases at V and 9 bases at J, leaving 11 bases unmatched. This CDR3 is 16 amino acids long. This CDR3 reads CASSQQDRALSSPLHF. In nucleotides, the CDR3 is TGTGCCAGCTCACAACAGGACAGGGCCCTCAGTTCACCCCTCCACTTT.

The chain recombines TRBV9 with TRBJ1-3; 10 bases are a match to TRBD1. There are 17 residues in the CDR3. CDR1 and CDR2 (germline): SGDLS, YYNGEE. J gave up 1 base and V 0 bases, and 4 bases lay outside the gene matches. Here the CDR3 reads CASSVGTGGPSGNTIYF. The CDR3 DNA reads TGTGCCAGCAGCGTAGGGACAGGGGGGCCATCTGGAAACACCATATATTTT.

The V call is TRBV7-2, the J call TRBJ2-3, with unresolved D. V dropped 3 bases and J dropped 0 bases, with 13 bases sitting between them. The length of the CDR3 is 16 residues. Germline CDR1 reads SGHTA; CDR2 reads FQGNSA. Here the CDR3 reads CASSFQSQASTDTQYF. The CDR3 DNA follows: TGTGCCAGCAGCTTCCAGAGCCAAGCTAGCACAGATACGCAGTATTTT.

The gene calls are TRBV6-5 and TRBJ2-7; a possible D gene is TRBD1 (5 bases). Per the germline V gene, CDR1 is MNHEY and CDR2 is SVGAGI. With 7 bases removed from V and 6 bases from J, the gap between germline ends came to 16 bases. The length of the CDR3 is 13 residues. CDR3 nucleotide sequence: TGTGCCAGCACTAAGGGGCGTAGGGCCGAGCAGTACTTC. Protein: CASTKGRRAEQYF.

The chain couples TRBV28 to TRBJ2-6, with a possible D match to TRBD2 (6 bases). Germline values: CDR1 MDHEN, CDR2 SYDVKM. Deletions cut 3 bases from V and 0 bases from J, with 9 bases between. CDR3 length: 16 residues. The CDR3 is CASSFVGGSGANVLTF. CDR3 bases: TGTGCCAGCAGTTTTGTCGGGGGCTCTGGGGCCAACGTCCTGACTTTC.

The V gene is TRBV5-1, the J gene TRBJ1-4; 8 bases fit TRBD1. Germline CDR1 and CDR2: SGHRS and YFSETQ. V lost 7 bases to trimming and J lost 7 bases; unmatched junction nucleotides: 15. The CDR3 loop spans 16 amino acids. CDR3: CASRPGRGQGGEKLFF. In nucleotides, the CDR3 is TGCGCCAGCCGGCCGGGTCGCGGACAGGGCGGTGAAAAACTGTTTTTT.

V and J are TRBV27 and TRBJ2-7; 8 positions agree with TRBD2. The germline gives CDR1 MNHEY, CDR2 SMNVEV (reference sequence). This CDR3 contains 12 residues. V lost 8 bases to trimming and J lost 9 bases; unmatched junction nucleotides: 9. DNA of the CDR3: TGTGCCAGCCGGGGGGGGTCGTCCGGGCAGTACTTC. Amino acid sequence: CASRGGSSGQYF.